This TCR beta chain came from a study of glioma-infiltrating T cells. Amplification of TCR alpha and beta CDR3 regions from RNA used iRepertoire nested multiplex PCR. Tissue mRNA or PBMC total RNA, about 85-400 ng, went into one-step reverse transcription and amplification. MiXCR, run by TCRdb on the multiplex PCR reads, gives a single entry per CDR3 protein. The sample contains around 100,000 distinct CDR3 sequences, about 28% of which appear only once. V was clipped by 0 bases and J by 6 bases, with 18 bases between them. The V gene's germline CDR1 is LGHNA and CDR2 YSLEER. CDR3 length equals 17 residues.

Sequenced: glioma tissue, nonneoplastic brain tissue, or PBMCs (not recorded which). The V and J genes are TRBV4-3 and TRBJ1-5; D ambiguous. The receptor comes from a human donor with low-grade glioma or glioblastoma, undergoing nonglioma brain surgery, or in good health (not recorded which). CDR3 DNA sequence: TGCGCCAGCAGCCAAGATCTATTAAGAGGCTTCGGTCAGCCCCAGCATTTT. This sequence encodes CASSQDLLRGFGQPQHF.